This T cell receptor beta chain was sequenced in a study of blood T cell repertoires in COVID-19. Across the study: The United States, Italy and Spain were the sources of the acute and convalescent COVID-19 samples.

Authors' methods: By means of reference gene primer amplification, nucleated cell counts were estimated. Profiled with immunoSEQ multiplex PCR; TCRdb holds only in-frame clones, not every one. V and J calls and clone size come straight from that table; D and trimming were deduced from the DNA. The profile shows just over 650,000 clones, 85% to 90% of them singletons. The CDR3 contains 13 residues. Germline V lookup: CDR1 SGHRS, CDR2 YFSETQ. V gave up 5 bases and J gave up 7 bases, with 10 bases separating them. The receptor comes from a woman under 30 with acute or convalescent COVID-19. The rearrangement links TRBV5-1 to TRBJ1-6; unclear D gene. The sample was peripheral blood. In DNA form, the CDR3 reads TGCGCCAGCAGGAGGGAGGCAAATTCACCCCTCCACTTT. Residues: CASRREANSPLHF.